What follows are 2 T cell receptor beta chains derived from one specimen sequenced in a study of graft-versus-host responses after intestinal transplantation. Sequencing used immunoSEQ multiplex PCR; TCRdb keeps in-frame clones, though not all of them. The table lists some 120,000 clones, roughly 93% of them singletons. For these TCRs, the target antigens are not known. This specimen was unstimulated CD8+ T cells sorted from spleen or lymph node cells, taken before transplant. The receptors were gathered from a human donor who was the organ donor for an intestinal transplant.

CDR3 region: CASSEWGQGAHEKLFF. The CDR3 region has the DNA TGTGCCAGCAGTGAGTGGGGACAGGGGGCCCATGAAAAACTGTTTTTT. V gene TRBV25-1 combines with J gene TRBJ1-4; TRBD1 matches 12 bases. Germline CDR1 reads MGHDK; CDR2 reads SYGVNS. J was trimmed by 6 bases and V by 3 bases; bases with no gene match: 5. The CDR3 consists of 16 residues.

CDR3 coding DNA: TGTGCCAGCTCAAGGTACGGGAACTCCTACGAGCAGTACTTC. This encodes CASSRYGNSYEQYF. This rearrangement joins TRBV18 to TRBJ2-7, with TRBD2 as a possible D gene (5 bases). Trimming took 5 bases from V and 0 from J, leaving 11 bases between them. Germline V lookup: CDR1 KGHSH, CDR2 LQKENI. The CDR3 is 14 amino acids.